The sequence of this T cell receptor beta chain was determined in a study of response to subunit inactivated influenza vaccine. TCRdb re-called the RT-PCR reads with MiXCR, one entry per CDR3 protein. This sample has about 520,000 distinct CDR3 sequences, with roughly 7.6% found just once. CDR3 length: 16 amino acids. J was trimmed by 5 bases and V by 6 bases; bases with no gene match: 11. Note on this clonotype: What it binds is not known.

Study results and caveats: Researchers suggested that each seasonal influenza vaccination recruits few new T cells.

The V gene is TRBV12-3 or TRBV12-4, the J gene TRBJ2-2, with 8 bases fitting TRBD1. The material was PBMCs from blood, obtained around 2 years after vaccination. This sequence was found in a man aged 45-69 years who received an inactivated influenza vaccine. The CDR3 loop is CASSNRQGRWTGELFF. CDR3 DNA sequence: TGTGCCAGCAGCAACCGACAGGGGAGGTGGACCGGGGAGCTGTTTTTT.